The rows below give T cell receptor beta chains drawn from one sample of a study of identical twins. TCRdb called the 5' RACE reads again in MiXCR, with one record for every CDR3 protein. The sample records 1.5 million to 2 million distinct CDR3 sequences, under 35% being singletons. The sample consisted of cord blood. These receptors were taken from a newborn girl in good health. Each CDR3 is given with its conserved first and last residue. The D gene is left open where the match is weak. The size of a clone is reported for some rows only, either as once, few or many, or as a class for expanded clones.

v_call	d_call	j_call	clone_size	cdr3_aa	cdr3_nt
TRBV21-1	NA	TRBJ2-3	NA	CASSKESSTDTQYF	TGTGCCAGCAGCAAAGAGTCCAGCACAGATACGCAGTATTTT
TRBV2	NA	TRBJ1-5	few	CASGPREYSNQPQHF	TGTGCCAGCGGGCCTCGGGAATATAGCAATCAGCCCCAGCATTTT
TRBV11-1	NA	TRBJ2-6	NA	CASSLDWGRPPGANVLTF	TGTGCCAGCAGCTTGGACTGGGGTCGGCCTCCGGGGGCCAACGTCCTGACTTTC
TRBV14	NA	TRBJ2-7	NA	CASSQLGRGNEQYF	TGTGCCAGCAGCCAACTTGGGAGAGGTAATGAGCAGTACTTC
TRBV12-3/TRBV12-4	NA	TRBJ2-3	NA	CASSFGPRDTQYF	TGTGCCAGCAGTTTCGGGCCCCGGGATACGCAGTATTTT
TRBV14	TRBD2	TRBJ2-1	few	CASSQVGGSMGNEQFF	TGTGCCAGCAGCCAAGTTGGCGGGAGTATGGGCAATGAGCAGTTCTTC
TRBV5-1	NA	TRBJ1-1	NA	CASSLGWGHGTEAFF	TGCGCCAGCAGCTTGGGTTGGGGGCATGGCACTGAAGCTTTCTTT
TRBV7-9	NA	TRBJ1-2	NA	CASSPLSYYGYTF	TGTGCCAGCAGCCCCCTCTCATATTATGGCTACACCTTC
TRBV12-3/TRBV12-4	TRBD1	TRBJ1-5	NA	CASSPGTGASTQPQHF	TGTGCCAGCAGCCCTGGGACAGGGGCTAGCACTCAGCCCCAGCATTTT
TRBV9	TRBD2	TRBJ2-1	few	CASSTRTSGGDNEQFF	TGTGCCAGCAGCACCCGAACTAGCGGGGGGGACAATGAGCAGTTCTTC
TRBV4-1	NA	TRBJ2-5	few	CASSLYTDSQETQYF	TGCGCCAGCAGCCTATACACGGACAGCCAAGAGACCCAGTACTTC
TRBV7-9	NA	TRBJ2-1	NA	CASRNLRDGVENEQFF	TGTGCCAGCAGAAATCTGCGGGACGGTGTAGAAAATGAGCAGTTCTTC
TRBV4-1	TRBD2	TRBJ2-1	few	CASSQSGGINNEQFF	TGCGCCAGCAGCCAGAGCGGGGGGATTAACAATGAGCAGTTCTTC
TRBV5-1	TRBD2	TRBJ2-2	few	CASSWTSTNFWTGELFF	TGCGCCAGCAGCTGGACTAGCACCAATTTCTGGACCGGGGAGCTGTTTTTT
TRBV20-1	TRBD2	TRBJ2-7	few	CSAPIAGGYEQYF	TGCAGTGCTCCAATAGCGGGAGGTTACGAGCAGTACTTC
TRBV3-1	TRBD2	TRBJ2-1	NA	CASSQGLAGGRGNEQFF	TGTGCCAGCAGCCAAGGTCTAGCGGGAGGTCGGGGGAATGAGCAGTTCTTC